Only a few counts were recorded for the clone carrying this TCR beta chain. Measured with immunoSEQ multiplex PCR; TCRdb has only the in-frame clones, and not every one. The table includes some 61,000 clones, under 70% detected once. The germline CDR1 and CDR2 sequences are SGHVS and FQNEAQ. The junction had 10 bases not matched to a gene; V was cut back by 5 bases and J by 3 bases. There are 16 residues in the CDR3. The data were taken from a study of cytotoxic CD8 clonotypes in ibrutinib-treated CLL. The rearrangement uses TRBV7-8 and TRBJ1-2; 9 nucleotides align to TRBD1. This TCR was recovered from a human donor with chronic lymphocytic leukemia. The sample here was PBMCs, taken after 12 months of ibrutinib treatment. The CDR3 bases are TGTGCCAGCAGCCCATTACAGACAGGGGGTCACTATGGCTACACCTTC. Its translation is CASSPLQTGGHYGYTF.